This T cell receptor beta chain was sequenced in a study of cytomegalovirus exposure and HLA in healthy donors. Study background: Earlier, some 170 million T cells were analyzed, and approximately 110 million unique TCR beta sequences were found among them. Study observations and caveats: Later analysis indicated greater clonal expansion among HLA-associated TCR beta chains than among equally common other chains. Earlier analysis looked at TCR beta V segments, and most were productive about 87% or about 30% of the time. Association with HLA alleles at 0.05 false discovery rate was found for about 17,000 TCR beta sequences in a later analysis.

The CDR3 runs to 14 residues. Trimming at V came to 2 bases and at J to 1 base, leaving 0 bases not matched to a gene. Germline lookup yields CDR1 LGHNA and CDR2 YSLEER. About this clone itself: Its specificity is unknown. Other DNA sequences in the sample encode the same CDR3.

The PCR made use of 60 Vbeta and 13 Jbeta primers. Data came from immunoSEQ multiplex PCR; TCRdb stores just in-frame clones and leaves some out. The sample shows some 110,000 clones, over 70% of them seen only once. This TCR was sampled from a woman aged 50 to 65 in good health and CMV-seropositive. Sequences were obtained from PBMCs. The rearrangement links TRBV4-3 to TRBJ2-7, with 9 bases identical to TRBD2. The CDR3 loop is CASSQLAGSYEQYF. As DNA, the CDR3 is TGCGCCAGCAGCCAACTAGCGGGGTCCTACGAGCAGTACTTC.